This TCR beta chain is from a study of blood T cell repertoires in COVID-19. A word on this clone: The junction differs from germline at one of its ends, possibly a read error.

CDR1 and CDR2 from the germline V gene are MGHRA and YSYEKL. The CDR3 covers 13 residues. Profiled with immunoSEQ multiplex PCR; TCRdb holds only in-frame clones, not every one. Found here are a few hundred thousand clones, approximately 90% of them singletons; the top ten hold about 2%. The source is a man aged 18 to 30 with active or convalescent COVID-19. The material sequenced was peripheral blood. The chain couples TRBV4-1 to TRBJ1-2; no clear D. This CDR3 is CARSPRGGMGYTF. The CDR3 DNA is TGCGCCCGCAGCCCCCGGGGAGGGATGGGCTACACCTTC.